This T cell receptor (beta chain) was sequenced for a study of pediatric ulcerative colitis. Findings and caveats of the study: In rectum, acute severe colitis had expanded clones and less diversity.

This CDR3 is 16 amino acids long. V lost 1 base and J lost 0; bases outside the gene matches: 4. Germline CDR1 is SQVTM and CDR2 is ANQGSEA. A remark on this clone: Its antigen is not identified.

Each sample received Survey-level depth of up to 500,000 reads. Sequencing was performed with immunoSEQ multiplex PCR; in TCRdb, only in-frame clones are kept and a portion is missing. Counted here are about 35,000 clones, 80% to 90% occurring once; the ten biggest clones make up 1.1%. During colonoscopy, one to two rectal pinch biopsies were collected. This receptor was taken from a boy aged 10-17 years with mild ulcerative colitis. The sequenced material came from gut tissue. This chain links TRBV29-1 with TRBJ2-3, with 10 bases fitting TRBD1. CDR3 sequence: CSVEGGQGPSTDTQYF. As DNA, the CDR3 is TGCAGCGTTGAAGGGGGACAGGGGCCTAGCACAGATACGCAGTATTTT.